A single sample gave rise to the 13 T cell receptor beta chains below, sequenced in a study of technical replicates of blood from a few donors. Using immunoSEQ multiplex PCR, the repertoire was profiled, and TCRdb retains in-frame clones only, with some absent. The data show 91,000 or so clones, nearly 97% seen once. The sequenced material came from T cells isolated from PBMCs. The receptor source for this set is a human donor in good health.

The genes are TRBV14 and TRBJ2-5; D not certain. This CDR3 has 18 amino acids. V was pared by 3 bases and J by 5 bases, with 25 bases between. Germline CDR1 reads SGHDN; CDR2 reads FVKESK. The CDR3 DNA sequence: TGTGCCAGCAGCCATTCACCCAGCTACAGTAAGGAAAGGGAGACCCAGTACTTC. Translated, it gives CASSHSPSYSKERETQYF.

The rearrangement links TRBV28 to TRBJ2-7; a weak D match, TRBD1 (6 bases). Trimming pared 6 bases from V and 3 bases from J, leaving 15 bases between. The germline gives CDR1 MDHEN, CDR2 SYDVKM. This CDR3 has 14 amino acids. CDR3 protein: CASRGTGKLYEQYF. As DNA, the CDR3 is TGTGCCAGCAGGGGAACAGGGAAGCTCTACGAGCAGTACTTC.

The J gene is TRBJ2-7, the V gene TRBV30, with 9 bases lining up with TRBD1. V gave up 8 bases and J gave up 3 bases; unmatched junction bases: 8. The germline gives CDR1 GTSNPN, CDR2 SVGIG (reference sequence). CDR3 length: 13 amino acids. The CDR3 region is CAGTGTGLYEQYF. In DNA form, the CDR3 reads TGTGCCGGAACCGGGACAGGGCTCTACGAGCAGTACTTC.

This chain joins TRBV6-1 and TRBJ2-7; tentative D call: TRBD1 (6 bases). CDR1 and CDR2 (germline): MNHNS, SASEGT. This CDR3 is built from 12 residues. The V gene lost 6 bases and the J gene lost 2 bases, with 8 bases spanning the gap. The CDR3 nucleotides read TGTGCCAGCAGGGACAGACCCTACGAGCAGTACTTC. Translating gives CASRDRPYEQYF.

The chain employs TRBV7-9 and TRBJ2-1; D possibly corresponds to TRBD2 (6 bases). Germline V lookup: CDR1 SEHNR, CDR2 FQNEAQ (reference sequence). The V end lost 5 bases, the J end lost 5 bases, and 16 bases lay between the germline ends. The CDR3 is 15 residues long. The CDR3 loop reads CASSRGWGTNNEQFF. The CDR3 nucleotides are TGTGCCAGCAGCCGGGGGTGGGGCACCAACAATGAGCAGTTCTTC.

The V and J genes are TRBV4-1 and TRBJ2-7; 7 bases fit TRBD2. The CDR3 length is 17 residues. Germline CDR1 reads MGHRA; CDR2 reads YSYEKL. Unmatched junction bases numbered 17, after V lost 3 bases and J lost 6 bases. CDR3 sequence reads: CASSHRYGTTLEGEQYF. Written as DNA, the CDR3 is TGCGCCAGCAGCCATCGCTACGGGACTACTCTAGAGGGCGAGCAGTACTTC.

V and J are TRBV19 and TRBJ2-1, with D perhaps matching TRBD1 (6 bases). The germline V and J ends were trimmed by 6 bases and 4 bases, with 13 bases remaining between them. The CDR3 spans 14 residues. The germline V gene encodes CDR1 LNHDA and CDR2 SQIVND (reference sequence). CDR3 amino acids: CASRRQAMYNEQFF. CDR3 sequence (DNA): TGTGCCAGTAGAAGACAGGCGATGTACAATGAGCAGTTCTTC.

The rearrangement links TRBV18 to TRBJ1-2; D perhaps matches TRBD1 (6 bases). The CDR3 contains 15 residues. The germline V and J ends were trimmed by 5 bases and 2 bases, with 15 bases remaining between them. Germline loops: CDR1 KGHSH, CDR2 LQKENI. CDR3 sequence reads: CASSSDQGRNYGYTF. DNA of the CDR3: TGTGCCAGCTCATCCGACCAGGGGAGAAACTATGGCTACACCTTC.

This chain uses TRBV6-5 with TRBJ2-7; the match to TRBD1 covers 7 bases. Germline values: CDR1 MNHEY, CDR2 SVGAGI. The CDR3 sequence is 15 residues long. V shed 6 bases, J shed 2 bases, and the junction held 10 bases outside the gene matches. The chain's CDR3 is CASRRLRTGTYEQYF. Here the CDR3 DNA reads TGTGCCAGCAGGCGCCTTAGGACAGGCACCTACGAGCAGTACTTC.

This chain joins TRBV5-1 and TRBJ2-1; TRBD1 matches at 8 bases. The germline V gene encodes CDR1 SGHRS and CDR2 YFSETQ. The CDR3 has 16 residues. V was pared by 1 base and J by 4 bases, with 7 bases of the junction left unmatched. DNA for the CDR3: TGCGCCAGCAGCTTGATAGGGCAGGGGGCATACAATGAGCAGTTCTTC. It encodes CASSLIGQGAYNEQFF.

This clone was recorded once. This sequence joins TRBV29-1 and TRBJ2-2, with 7 bases matching TRBD1. The CDR3 totals 14 residues. Germline values: CDR1 SQVTM, CDR2 ANQGSEA. V shed 6 bases, J shed 1 base, and the junction held 5 bases outside the gene matches. CDR3 DNA: TGCAGCGTCGTGACAGGGATGAACACCGGGGAGCTGTTTTTT. This sequence encodes CSVVTGMNTGELFF.

The chain carries TRBV5-5 and TRBJ1-6; D may be TRBD1 (5 bases). V lost 1 base to trimming and J lost 10 bases, with 21 bases between them. Germline-derived CDR1 and CDR2 are SGHKS and YYEKEE (reference sequence). The CDR3 covers 17 residues. The CDR3 DNA reads TGTGCCAGCAGCTTGTTGGGCGGGACTCCCGGGCGGTCACCCCTCCACTTT. Translated, it gives CASSLLGGTPGRSPLHF.

The CDR3 DNA reads as TGTGCCAGCAGTGAAGGAGGAAATATGAACACTGAAGCTTTCTTT. Its translation is CASSEGGNMNTEAFF. This chain uses TRBV6-4 with TRBJ1-1; the D is unclear. V was trimmed by 3 bases and J by 0 bases, leaving 11 bases between them. The CDR3 covers 15 residues. CDR1 is MRHNA and CDR2 is SNTAGT in the germline V gene.